The 18 T cell receptor beta chains below all came from one sample that was sequenced in a study of blood T cell repertoires in COVID-19. This table comes from immunoSEQ multiplex PCR, and its TCRdb copy is limited to in-frame clones, with some not included. The data contain roughly 130,000 clones, roughly 80% of them singletons. The sequenced material came from peripheral blood. Receptor source: a woman between 45 and 60 years old with acute or convalescent COVID-19.

V usage is TRBV18 and J usage is TRBJ2-4; TRBD1 matches at 8 bases. CDR3 size: 13 residues. Germline-derived CDR1 and CDR2 are KGHSH and LQKENI. The trim removed 5 bases at V and 7 bases at J, leaving 4 bases unmatched. The CDR3 loop reads CASSADRDNIQYF. In DNA, the CDR3 is TGTGCCAGCTCAGCGGACAGGGACAACATTCAGTACTTC.

The genes are TRBV6-6 and TRBJ1-2; 8 bases fit TRBD1. Germline assignment: CDR1 MNHNY and CDR2 SVGAGI (reference sequence). Germline trimming cut 6 bases from V and 6 bases from J; bases unmatched to any gene: 9. The CDR3 covers 14 residues. The CDR3 reads CASRGQAGGNGYTF. The CDR3 region has the DNA TGTGCCAGCAGGGGCCAGGCAGGGGGCAATGGCTACACCTTC.

This clone turned up a few times. The rearrangement uses TRBV28 and TRBJ1-5; D is uncertain. Germline CDR1 and CDR2: MDHEN and SYDVKM. CDR3 length: 12 amino acids. Trimming took off 3 bases at V and 6 bases at J, with 6 bases between the two ends. CDR3 amino acids: CASSLSSQPQHF. The CDR3 region has the DNA TGTGCCAGCAGTTTGTCGAGTCAGCCCCAGCATTTT.

J is TRBJ2-1 and V is TRBV5-6; no definite D call. Per the germline V gene, CDR1 is SGHDT and CDR2 is YYEEEE. This CDR3 comprises 13 residues. With 0 bases removed from V and 7 bases from J, the gap between germline ends came to 8 bases. CDR3 in DNA: TGTGCCAGCAGCTTGGTCGTAGCTAATGAGCAGTTCTTC. This translates into CASSLVVANEQFF.

This clone was observed a few times. The chain employs TRBV4-1 and TRBJ1-6; D not resolved. Trimming shortened V by 0 bases and J by 0 bases, and 15 bases separated the two germline ends. This CDR3 region has 19 residues. CDR1 is MGHRA, CDR2 YSYEKL, per germline. In DNA form, the CDR3 reads TGCGCCAGCAGCCAAGAAGCGGCGACGCAAAGCTCCTATAATTCACCCCTCCACTTT. It translates to CASSQEAATQSSYNSPLHF.

V usage is TRBV6-5 and J usage is TRBJ2-1; D possibly corresponds to TRBD1 (5 bases). The CDR3 contains 12 residues. Trimming removed 7 bases at V and 7 bases at J, with 11 bases between. Per the germline V gene, CDR1 is MNHEY and CDR2 is SVGAGI. CDR3 nucleotides: TGTGCCAGCAAGGCAGGGCATAATGAGCAGTTCTTC. Amino acids: CASKAGHNEQFF.

In the case of this clone: At one of its ends the junction is not consistent with the germline gene, which may arise from a read error. This chain uses TRBV6-1 with TRBJ1-2; 7 bases agree with TRBD1. CDR3 length: 13 residues. Per the germline V gene, CDR1 is MNHNS and CDR2 is SASEGT. For the CDR3, the DNA is TGTGCCAGCAGTGAAGCGGGACAGCCCTCACGGAACTTC. Translated, it gives CASSEAGQPSRNF.

The chain recombines TRBV15 with TRBJ2-2; TRBD1 is a possible D gene (5 bases). The CDR3 has 14 residues. V was cut by 4 bases and J by 6 bases, with 12 bases left in between. The V gene's germline CDR1 is LNHNV and CDR2 YYDKDF (reference sequence). This chain's CDR3 is CATSIRVLAGELFF. The CDR3 bases are TGTGCCACCAGCATCAGGGTTCTGGCCGGGGAGCTGTTTTTT.

The chain links TRBV24-1 to TRBJ2-3; D possibly corresponds to TRBD2 (7 bases). The germline gives CDR1 KGHDR, CDR2 SFDVKD. The germline V and J ends were trimmed by 7 bases and 3 bases, with 16 bases remaining between them. The CDR3 is made up of 15 amino acids. For the CDR3, the DNA is TGTGCCACCAGGGGCCGGGGGGCCGGGACAGATACGCAGTATTTT. Its protein product is CATRGRGAGTDTQYF.

V and J are TRBV9 and TRBJ2-3; D remains ambiguous. V shed 2 bases and J shed 6 bases, with 10 bases lying between them. The CDR3 runs to 13 residues. Germline lookup yields CDR1 SGDLS and CDR2 YYNGEE. This CDR3 reads CASSVTVRDTQYF. The CDR3 DNA follows: TGTGCCAGCAGCGTGACCGTGAGGGATACGCAGTATTTT.

This chain links TRBV2 with TRBJ1-5, with 7 bases aligning to TRBD1. With V trimmed by 7 bases and J by 5 bases, 5 bases remained unmatched. Germline V CDR1 and CDR2: SNHLY, FYNNEI. The CDR3 contains 13 residues. The CDR3 loop is CASMTTGDQPQHF. The CDR3 region has the DNA TGTGCCAGCATGACAACAGGGGATCAGCCCCAGCATTTT.

The rearrangement joins TRBV30 to TRBJ2-3; TRBD2 is a possible D gene (6 bases). Trimming removed 7 bases from V and 5 bases from J, with 16 bases in between. This CDR3 is 13 amino acids long. CDR1 is GTSNPN and CDR2 is SVGIG in the germline V gene (reference sequence). The CDR3 bases are TGTGCCTCCACGGGGGTACGGGGAGATACGCAGTATTTT. Residues: CASTGVRGDTQYF.

V and J are TRBV11-2 and TRBJ2-1; a weak D match, TRBD2 (5 bases). The V end was cut by 0 bases, the J end by 12 bases, with 9 bases between. The germline CDR1 and CDR2 sequences are SGHAT and FQNNGV. This CDR3 is 12 amino acids long. CDR3 DNA: TGTGCCAGCAGCTTAGAGCCCCGGGGGCAGTTCTTC. Protein product: CASSLEPRGQFF. Drawing the rest from reference TRBV11-2 and TRBJ2-1, the complete variable domain is EAGVAQSPRYKIIEKRQSVAFWCNPISGHATLYWYQQILGQGPKLLIQFQNNGVVDDSQLPKDRFSAERLKGVDSTLKIQPAKLEDSAVYLCASSLEPRGQFFGPGTRLTVL.

The rearrangement joins TRBV19 to TRBJ2-3; 10 positions match TRBD1. CDR1 is LNHDA and CDR2 is SQIVND in the germline V gene (reference sequence). V lost 8 bases and J lost 4; bases outside the gene matches: 9. This CDR3 is 15 amino acids long. CDR3 sequence reads: CASLPGQGIADTQYF. The CDR3 DNA reads as TGTGCCAGTCTACCGGGACAGGGGATCGCAGATACGCAGTATTTT.

The chain employs TRBV21-1 and TRBJ1-6; TRBD1 is taken as the D call from the table, unchecked against the DNA. TRBV21-1 is a pseudogene. The CDR3 is made up of 17 amino acids. CDR3 in DNA: TGTGCCAGCAGCAAAGTAGGACAGGGAAAATATAATTCACCCCTCCACTTT. Translated: CASSKVGQGKYNSPLHF.

This clone was picked up a small number of times. The V and J genes are TRBV12-3 or TRBV12-4 and TRBJ1-1; unclear D gene. The CDR3 contains 12 residues. V was cut by 3 bases and J by 4 bases, with 6 bases left in between. The CDR3 region has the DNA TGTGCCAGCAGTTTCAGTGCCACTGAAGCTTTCTTT. This gives the protein CASSFSATEAFF.

This chain links TRBV18 with TRBJ1-1; D perhaps matches TRBD1 (6 bases). The CDR3 covers 14 residues. V gave up 8 bases and J gave up 1 base, with 14 bases separating them. The germline V gene has CDR1 KGHSH and CDR2 LQKENI. CDR3 coding DNA: TGTGCCAGCGAGTCGGGGGGCACGAACACTGAAGCTTTCTTT. Translation gives CASESGGTNTEAFF.

The rearrangement joins TRBV25-1 to TRBJ2-2; perhaps TRBD1 as D (6 bases). Germline V gene lookup returns CDR1 MGHDK and CDR2 SYGVNS. Trimming stripped 5 bases from V and 4 bases from J, with 23 bases between. CDR3 length equals 18 residues. CDR3 DNA: TGTGCCAGCAGTACATCCTACCAGGGGACGGGGAGCACCGGGGAGCTGTTTTTT. Translated, it gives CASSTSYQGTGSTGELFF.